This T cell receptor (beta chain) came from a study of T cell responses to AZD1222 COVID-19 vaccine. This CDR3 has 15 amino acids. The germline CDR1 and CDR2 sequences are LGHNA and YSLEER. V dropped 1 base and J dropped 7 bases, with 14 bases sitting between them. In its sample, this clone was seen a few times. What it binds is unknown. Measured with immunoSEQ multiplex PCR; TCRdb has only the in-frame clones, and not every one. The sample lists more than 110,000 clones, 88% occurring once. General study points: Reportedly, nearly half of unique spike TCRs recognized epitopes outside B.1.351/B.1.1.7 mutations. Donors were largely white British and mainly female; clonal diversity was possibly underestimated. Spike as a whole was targeted by vaccine-associated CD4 TCRs, dominant at 160-218 and 743-854. Just a handful of AZD1222 recipients were seropositive at baseline.

The sample was peripheral blood, taken on day 0 of AZD1222 vaccination. The V and J genes are TRBV4-3 and TRBJ2-1; TRBD1 might be the D (7 bases). The origin of this receptor is an adult in good health. The CDR3 bases are TGCGCCAGCAGCCAAGGGTCAGGGGGGTTTAATGAGCAGTTCTTC. Translating it yields CASSQGSGGFNEQFF.